The present T cell receptor (beta chain) was sequenced within a study of T-cell reconstitution after alpha-beta-depleted transplantation in children. Study results and caveats: Reports say that about two months after transplant, the alpha-beta T cells came out of several hundred graft clones that had expanded. Counts and diversity of T cells one year after transplant came mostly from newly produced T cells. Surviving recipient T cells and intrathymic progenitors accounted for some patients' high TCRbeta diversity at day 60.

Unique molecular identifiers tagged the TCRbeta library. TCRdb redid the calling of the PCR reads with MiXCR, one entry per CDR3 protein. Of approximately 500,000 distinct CDR3 sequences listed, around 27% are singletons. To note about this clonotype: The antigen is unknown.

The V gene end was trimmed by 1 base and the J gene end by 1 base; junction bases not matched to a gene: 2. Germline V lookup: CDR1 SGDLS, CDR2 YYNGEE. This CDR3 has 15 residues. V gene TRBV9 combines with J gene TRBJ2-1; 7 bases match TRBD2. The sample consisted of PBMCs, taken before TCRalphabeta/CD19-depleted stem cell transplant. The receptor was isolated from a boy under two years old with Wiskott-Aldrich syndrome, due to receive a stem cell transplant. The CDR3 nucleotides read TGTGCCAGCAGCGTATTGGGGGGGTCCTACAATGAGCAGTTCTTC. Residues: CASSVLGGSYNEQFF.